A single sample is the source of the 15 T cell receptor beta chains below, sequenced in a study of T-cell reconstitution after alpha-beta-depleted transplantation in children. Unique molecular identifiers were used to barcode this TCRbeta library. TCRdb re-called the PCR reads with MiXCR, one entry per CDR3 protein. The sample comprises fewer than 550,000 distinct CDR3 sequences, roughly a tenth of which are singletons, and about 2% rests with the top ten. The sample was PBMCs, taken before TCRalphabeta/CD19-depleted stem cell transplant. The receptors derive from a child aged 2 to 10 with inherited bone marrow failure, due to receive a stem cell transplant.

V gene TRBV12-3 or TRBV12-4 combines with J gene TRBJ1-6; 10 nucleotides align to TRBD1. The CDR3 contains 14 residues. The junction had 3 bases not matched to a gene; V was cut back by 5 bases and J by 8 bases. CDR3 bases: TGTGCCAGCAGTAGTGGACAGGGGGATTCACCCCTCCACTTT. The encoded protein is CASSSGQGDSPLHF.

In this sample, this clonotype turned up many times. The chain joins TRBV19 to TRBJ2-1, with D perhaps TRBD2 (5 bases). There are 13 residues in the CDR3. Germline V gives CDR1 LNHDA, CDR2 SQIVND (reference sequence). Trimming took off 5 bases at V and 9 bases at J, with 14 bases between the two ends. In DNA, the CDR3 is TGTGCCAGTAGTCCCTCGGGGAATCGTGAGCAGTTCTTC. Residues: CASSPSGNREQFF.

This clonotype was observed many times. This chain joins TRBV4-3 and TRBJ1-1; weak D call: TRBD1 (6 bases). Deletions cut 5 bases from V and 3 bases from J, with 10 bases between. This CDR3 is 13 amino acids long. In germline, CDR1 is LGHNA, CDR2 YSLEER. The CDR3 region is CASSSYRDTEAFF. The CDR3 DNA reads as TGCGCCAGCAGCTCCTACAGGGACACTGAAGCTTTCTTT.

This clonotype was recorded at least ten times. The gene calls are TRBV5-1 and TRBJ2-7, with 13 nucleotides matching TRBD2. Germline loops: CDR1 SGHRS, CDR2 YFSETQ. Trimming at V came to 4 bases and at J to 0 bases, leaving 10 bases not matched to a gene. The CDR3 has 18 amino acids. In DNA form, the CDR3 reads TGCGCCAGCAGCACCGGACTAGCGGGAGTGGTGAGCTCCTACGAGCAGTACTTC. Its protein product is CASSTGLAGVVSSYEQYF.

This clonotype was observed at least ten times. The gene calls are TRBV4-2 and TRBJ1-4; the match to TRBD1 covers 7 bases. After removal of 0 bases from V and 6 bases from J, the junction contained 7 bases not matched to a gene. CDR1 is LGHNA, CDR2 YNFKEQ, per germline. The CDR3 consists of 16 residues. Written as DNA, the CDR3 is TGTGCCAGCAGCCAAGAAGGGGGCAGGGGAGATGAAAAACTGTTTTTT. Its translation: CASSQEGGRGDEKLFF.

This clonotype was found many times. The genes are TRBV29-1 and TRBJ2-3, with 7 bases aligning to TRBD2. The CDR3 covers 15 residues. Germline values: CDR1 SQVTM, CDR2 ANQGSEA. Germline trimming cut 6 bases from V and 2 bases from J; bases unmatched to any gene: 11. CDR3 bases: TGCAGCGTAACCCCCCCGGGAGGCCCCACAGATACGCAGTATTTT. It translates to CSVTPPGGPTDTQYF.

The V and J genes are TRBV19 and TRBJ2-7; TRBD1 aligns across 10 bases. Germline CDR1 is LNHDA and CDR2 is SQIVND (reference sequence). This CDR3 region has 15 residues. The trim removed 3 bases at V and 5 bases at J, leaving 7 bases unmatched. Here the CDR3 DNA reads TGTGCCAGTAGTATCCGGACAGGGGGAATCGACGAGCAGTACTTC. Amino acids: CASSIRTGGIDEQYF.

The table lists this clonotype with many counts. The CDR3 here is CASSQRAGGSDTQYF. CDR3 nucleotides: TGCGCCAGCAGCCAACGAGCGGGAGGGTCTGATACGCAGTATTTT. This chain uses TRBV4-3 with TRBJ2-3; 10 nucleotides agree with TRBD2. In germline, CDR1 is LGHNA, CDR2 YSLEER. The CDR3 has 15 residues. V lost 2 bases, J lost 6 bases, and 5 bases stayed unmatched.

This clonotype was counted many times. This chain connects TRBV4-2 to TRBJ2-7; the D is unclear. Trimming shortened V by 4 bases and J by 4 bases, and 11 bases separated the two germline ends. Germline V gives CDR1 LGHNA, CDR2 YNFKEQ. The CDR3 loop spans 13 amino acids. The CDR3 loop is CASSPWSGYEQYF. For the CDR3, the DNA is TGTGCCAGCAGCCCTTGGTCGGGTTACGAGCAGTACTTC.

This clonotype was counted many times. This sequence joins TRBV11-2 and TRBJ2-1; 8 nucleotides match TRBD2. The CDR3 has 16 residues. The ends lost 2 bases at V and 5 bases at J; junction bases unmatched: 8. Germline values: CDR1 SGHAT, CDR2 FQNNGV. The CDR3 here is CASSLSAGGTNNEQFF. CDR3 nucleotide sequence: TGTGCCAGCAGCTTATCGGCGGGAGGCACCAACAATGAGCAGTTCTTC.

This clonotype was counted ten times or more. This chain links TRBV27 with TRBJ2-1; D might be TRBD1 (5 bases). The CDR3 sequence is 12 residues long. Trimming left V 2 bases short and J 9 bases short, with 8 bases between. Germline V gene lookup returns CDR1 MNHEY and CDR2 SMNVEV (reference sequence). CDR3 residues: CASSLGATEQFF. In DNA, the CDR3 is TGTGCCAGCAGTTTAGGGGCCACTGAGCAGTTCTTC.

This clonotype appeared many times. This chain links TRBV4-3 with TRBJ2-3; 7 nucleotides line up with TRBD2. From germline, CDR1 is LGHNA and CDR2 YSLEER. J was trimmed by 2 bases and V by 0 bases; bases with no gene match: 8. CDR3 size: 17 residues. In nucleotides, the CDR3 is TGCGCCAGCAGCCAAGATAGGACGGGACTACTCACAGATACGCAGTATTTT. Translation: CASSQDRTGLLTDTQYF.

This clonotype was counted ten times or more. The rearrangement joins TRBV20-1 to TRBJ2-5, with 10 bases that match TRBD2. The V segment lost 6 bases and the J segment 5 bases; nucleotides outside the gene matches: 6. The CDR3 is 13 amino acids. Germline-derived CDR1 and CDR2 are DFQATT and SNEGSKA (reference sequence). The CDR3 is CSARGLALETQYF. CDR3 in DNA: TGCAGTGCCAGGGGACTAGCGCTGGAGACCCAGTACTTC.

This clonotype was observed a few times. The chain links TRBV7-2 to TRBJ1-2; D is possibly TRBD1 (6 bases). V lost 1 base to trimming and J lost 5 bases, with 17 bases between them. The CDR3 contains 16 residues. CDR1 and CDR2 from the germline V gene are SGHTA and FQGNSA. The CDR3 nucleotides read TGTGCCAGCAGCTTAGTAGATGGGGGGCTATGGTATGGCTACACCTTC. It translates to CASSLVDGGLWYGYTF.

This clonotype appeared a few times. This rearrangement joins TRBV20-1 to TRBJ2-1; TRBD2 matches 8 bases. Trimming at V came to 1 base and at J to 10 bases, leaving 18 bases not matched to a gene. From germline, CDR1 is DFQATT and CDR2 SNEGSKA (reference sequence). This CDR3 spans 17 amino acids. The CDR3: CSARGLGASGSIQEQFF. The CDR3 region has the DNA TGCAGTGCTAGAGGGCTGGGGGCGAGCGGGAGTATACAGGAGCAGTTCTTC.